A single sample gave rise to the 2 T cell receptor beta chains below, sequenced in a study of CD4 T cells in relation to SARS-CoV-2 and coronaviruses. The unexposed donors gave CD4+ T cells in 2011-2018, prior to COVID-19. The data were produced by immunoSEQ multiplex PCR, yet TCRdb's version contains in-frame clones alone and is incomplete. The sample lists 60,000 or so clones; about 95% were seen once. Material for sequencing was naive CD4+ T cells from PBMCs. This sample's subset: naive CD4+ T cells isolated by negative enrichment. Receptors were obtained from a human donor in good health.

J is TRBJ1-5 and V is TRBV12-5; the D gene is possibly TRBD1 (6 bases). Trimming pared 5 bases from V and 9 bases from J, leaving 26 bases between. This CDR3 has 17 amino acids. Germline values: CDR1 LGHNT, CDR2 FRNRAP. The CDR3, as DNA: TGTGCTAGTGGTCTCCGGGTCGGACACCCAGGCAGGGGGCCCCAGCATTTT. This encodes CASGLRVGHPGRGPQHF.

CDR3 DNA sequence: TGTGCCAGCAGTTTGGCGTTGGAGCAGTACTTC. Its translation: CASSLALEQYF. J is TRBJ2-7 and V is TRBV12-3 or TRBV12-4, with D unclear. The length of the CDR3 is 11 residues. V was trimmed by 3 bases and J by 7 bases, leaving 7 bases between them.